The 25 T cell receptor beta chains listed next were all sequenced from one sample in a study of T-cell memory formation after mild COVID-19. In TCRdb, the 5' RACE reads were re-called with MiXCR into one record per CDR3 protein. Seen here are roughly 450,000 distinct CDR3 sequences, roughly 18% observed once, and the top ten hold 10% to 15%. The specimen sequenced was PBMCs or a T cell subset sorted from them (not recorded which). These receptors originate from an adult woman who had mild COVID-19 (a few samples of this study predate the infection). Cell type and time point are not known.

The sample holds a few counts of this clonotype. The chain links TRBV4-1 to TRBJ2-2; no clear D gene. From germline, CDR1 is MGHRA and CDR2 YSYEKL. CDR3 size: 16 residues. The V and J ends lost 0 bases and 5 bases respectively, with 13 bases between them. The CDR3 loop is CASSQDKGVRTGELFF. The CDR3 nucleotides read TGCGCCAGCAGCCAAGATAAAGGAGTAAGGACCGGGGAGCTGTTTTTT.

This clonotype has just a few counts. The chain combines TRBV20-1 with TRBJ2-7; TRBD2 aligns across 7 bases. The CDR3 loop spans 15 amino acids. J gave up 4 bases and V 6 bases, and 15 bases lay outside the gene matches. Germline V gene data show CDR1 as DFQATT and CDR2 as SNEGSKA (reference sequence). The CDR3, as DNA: TGCAGTGCGGAAGATATAGCGGGTGCGGAGTACGAGCAGTACTTC. Residues: CSAEDIAGAEYEQYF.

The chain joins TRBV7-9 to TRBJ1-6; D is undetermined. The germline V gene encodes CDR1 SEHNR and CDR2 FQNEAQ (reference sequence). Between the trimmed V and J ends, which lost 4 bases and 4 bases, there was a span of 11 bases. The CDR3 consists of 15 residues. The CDR3 DNA reads as TGTGCCAGCAGCTCGATGGAGCCTTATAATTCACCCCTCCACTTT. Translation gives CASSSMEPYNSPLHF.

This clonotype came up once. This rearrangement joins TRBV10-3 to TRBJ2-5; weak D call: TRBD2 (6 bases). This CDR3 region has 13 residues. V lost 11 bases, J lost 0 bases, and 13 bases lay in between. Per germline, CDR1 ENHRY and CDR2 SYGVKD. CDR3 amino acids: CAVGSSDQETQYF. The CDR3 nucleotides read TGTGCCGTGGGTTCTAGCGACCAAGAGACCCAGTACTTC.

The chain combines TRBV6-5 with TRBJ1-1, with TRBD1 matching over 9 bases. The germline V gene encodes CDR1 MNHEY and CDR2 SVGAGI. J gave up 3 bases and V 5 bases, and 4 bases lay outside the gene matches. CDR3 length: 14 residues. CDR3 nucleotide sequence: TGTGCCAGCAGTGCCGGGACAGGGCACACTGAAGCTTTCTTT. It is translated as CASSAGTGHTEAFF.

This chain links TRBV5-1 with TRBJ2-5; D is unresolved. CDR1 and CDR2 from the germline V gene are SGHRS and YFSETQ. The V gene lost 0 bases and the J gene lost 5 bases, with 8 bases spanning the gap. This CDR3 is built from 13 residues. The CDR3 reads CASSLAGFETQYF. The CDR3 nucleotides are TGCGCCAGCAGCTTGGCGGGTTTCGAGACCCAGTACTTC. Full variable domain (missing parts from reference TRBV5-1 and TRBJ2-5): KAGVTQTPRYLIKTRGQQVTLSCSPISGHRSVSWYQQTPGQGLQFLFEYFSETQRNKGNFPGRFSGRQFSNSRSEMNVSTLELGDSALYLCASSLAGFETQYFGPGTRLLVL.

The V and J genes are TRBV15 and TRBJ2-5; D gene unclear. Germline CDR1 is LNHNV and CDR2 is YYDKDF (reference sequence). The CDR3 covers 12 residues. Trimming pared 4 bases from V and 1 base from J, leaving 4 bases between. This CDR3 reads CATSIPQETQYF. The CDR3 DNA follows: TGTGCCACCAGCATCCCCCAAGAGACCCAGTACTTC.

V gene TRBV12-3 or TRBV12-4 combines with J gene TRBJ1-3; D gene ambiguous. Trimming cost V 9 bases and J 0 bases, with 15 bases left between them. CDR3 length equals 15 residues. DNA of the CDR3: TGTGCCAGTGTCATACACCTCATCTCTGGAAACACCATATATTTT. This encodes CASVIHLISGNTIYF.

The genes are TRBV12-3 or TRBV12-4 and TRBJ2-1; 7 nucleotides agree with TRBD1. The CDR3 loop spans 14 amino acids. Unmatched junction bases numbered 6, after V lost 4 bases and J lost 6 bases. This chain's CDR3 is CASSYGDSSNEQFF. CDR3 in DNA: TGTGCCAGCAGTTACGGGGACAGCAGCAATGAGCAGTTCTTC.

This clonotype has more than one count but fewer than ten. The genes are TRBV12-3 or TRBV12-4 and TRBJ1-2, with D unclear. The V and J ends lost 1 base and 7 bases respectively, with 10 bases between them. The CDR3 covers 13 residues. CDR3 in DNA: TGTGCCAGCAGTTTAGGGAACTCGGGTGGCTACACCTTC. The encoded protein is CASSLGNSGGYTF.

This clonotype has at least ten counts. V gene TRBV20-1 combines with J gene TRBJ2-1; 11 nucleotides align to TRBD2. Per the germline V gene, CDR1 is DFQATT and CDR2 is SNEGSKA (reference sequence). CDR3 length: 16 residues. The ends lost 6 bases at V and 1 base at J; junction bases unmatched: 8. CDR3 DNA sequence: TGCAGTGCCCCTAGACTAGCGGGACTTTCCTACAATGAGCAGTTCTTC. Translation gives CSAPRLAGLSYNEQFF.

This clonotype was recorded a few times. This chain links TRBV12-3 or TRBV12-4 with TRBJ1-5; a weak D match, TRBD1 (5 bases). This CDR3 spans 14 amino acids. V lost 1 base and J 5 bases, leaving 9 bases between the germline ends. The CDR3 DNA reads as TGTGCCAGCAGTTTAGGAGGGGCTTATCAGCCCCAGCATTTT. Protein sequence: CASSLGGAYQPQHF.

This clonotype has just a few counts. CDR3: CASSWTGESNTGELFF. Written as DNA, the CDR3 is TGTGCCAGCAGCTGGACAGGGGAATCGAACACCGGGGAGCTGTTTTTT. The chain joins TRBV5-5 to TRBJ2-2, with TRBD1 matching 9 bases. V trimming: 3 bases; J trimming: 0 bases; junction bases outside the gene matches: 3. CDR3 length: 16 amino acids. The germline CDR1 and CDR2 sequences are SGHKS and YYEKEE (reference sequence).

J is TRBJ2-5 and V is TRBV5-4; 7 bases fit TRBD2. V lost 4 bases to trimming and J lost 14 bases; unmatched junction nucleotides: 11. This CDR3 contains 12 residues. Germline values: CDR1 SGHNT, CDR2 YYREEE (reference sequence). The CDR3 DNA is TGTGCCAGCAGCGTGGACCGGGGGGATGAATACTTC. This sequence encodes CASSVDRGDEYF.

The genes are TRBV5-1 and TRBJ2-5; D tentatively fits TRBD1 or TRBD2 (5 bases each). The CDR3 extends over 15 amino acids. The ends were cut back, 4 bases at V and 2 bases at J, with 15 bases in the middle. CDR1 SGHRS and CDR2 YFSETQ come from the germline V gene. CDR3 residues: CASSGTTHPQETQYF. The CDR3 DNA follows: TGCGCCAGCAGCGGGACCACTCACCCGCAAGAGACCCAGTACTTC.

The chain couples TRBV12-3 or TRBV12-4 to TRBJ2-7; D may be TRBD1 or TRBD2 (5 bases each). V was trimmed by 3 bases and J by 2 bases, leaving 8 bases between them. The CDR3 runs 13 residues. The CDR3 coding sequence is TGTGCCAGCAGTTTGTGGGGACCCTACGAGCAGTACTTC. Translated: CASSLWGPYEQYF.

The chain employs TRBV11-3 and TRBJ1-1; a weak D match, TRBD1 (6 bases). V gave up 5 bases and J gave up 1 base, with 14 bases separating them. CDR1 and CDR2 (germline): SGHNT, YENEEA. The CDR3 has 15 residues. DNA of the CDR3: TGTGCCAGCAGCACCCGACCGACAGGGAACACTGAAGCTTTCTTT. It codes for CASSTRPTGNTEAFF.

This chain connects TRBV20-1 to TRBJ2-2, with no clear D. Deletions cut 3 bases from V and 6 bases from J, with 5 bases between. Per germline, CDR1 DFQATT and CDR2 SNEGSKA (reference sequence). The CDR3 is 11 residues long. The CDR3 region is CSARGPGELFF. The CDR3 DNA is TGCAGTGCTAGGGGCCCCGGGGAGCTGTTTTTT.

This clonotype was seen a few times. The rearrangement uses TRBV10-3 and TRBJ2-2; the match to TRBD2 covers 10 bases. The V and J ends lost 2 bases and 4 bases, in that order; junction bases with no gene match: 13. Germline lookup yields CDR1 ENHRY and CDR2 SYGVKD. The CDR3 consists of 19 residues. The chain's CDR3 is CAISERTSGRAPSTGELFF. The CDR3 DNA reads TGTGCCATCAGTGAGAGGACTAGCGGAAGAGCCCCGAGCACCGGGGAGCTGTTTTTT.

Written as DNA, the CDR3 is TGTGCCACCAGTGAAAGCCTAGCGGGGAACACCGGGGAGCTGTTTTTT. Translation gives CATSESLAGNTGELFF. The chain combines TRBV24-1 with TRBJ2-2, with 8 nucleotides matching TRBD2. This CDR3 contains 16 residues. Germline CDR1 is KGHDR and CDR2 is SFDVKD. V shed 4 bases, J shed 1 base, and the junction held 4 bases outside the gene matches.

This chain connects TRBV12-5 to TRBJ2-3; 9 bases are shared with TRBD1. Germline V CDR1 and CDR2: LGHNT, FRNRAP. Losses at the gene ends were 1 base for V and 2 bases for J; bases not matched to a gene: 1. The CDR3 extends over 15 amino acids. CDR3 DNA: TGTGCTAGTGGTTTGGGGACAGGGGACACAGATACGCAGTATTTT. Translated: CASGLGTGDTDTQYF.

This clonotype was detected ten times or more. The rearrangement joins TRBV20-1 to TRBJ2-4, with no clear D. Per the germline V gene, CDR1 is DFQATT and CDR2 is SNEGSKA (reference sequence). CDR3 size: 14 residues. V lost 3 bases to trimming and J lost 5 bases, with 14 bases between them. CDR3 loop: CSASGREAENIQYF. CDR3 sequence (DNA): TGCAGTGCTAGTGGCCGTGAGGCGGAAAACATTCAGTACTTC.

The chain has TRBV9 and TRBJ2-1; unclear D gene. The length of the CDR3 is 14 residues. Trimming cost V 2 bases and J 7 bases, with 13 bases left between them. CDR1 is SGDLS, CDR2 YYNGEE, per germline. CDR3: CASSVHGDANEQFF. The CDR3 DNA sequence: TGTGCCAGCAGCGTTCATGGGGATGCGAATGAGCAGTTCTTC.

J is TRBJ1-1 and V is TRBV29-1; a weak D match, TRBD1 (5 bases). Germline V gene data show CDR1 as SQVTM and CDR2 as ANQGSEA. This CDR3 is built from 13 residues. The CDR3: CSYSRDWDTEAFF. CDR3 DNA: TGCAGTTATTCGCGGGACTGGGACACTGAAGCTTTCTTT.

This clonotype was seen only a few times. J is TRBJ2-3 and V is TRBV28; TRBD1 aligns across 7 bases. This CDR3 is built from 15 residues. Germline V gene sequence: CDR1 MDHEN, CDR2 SYDVKM. The trim removed 5 bases at V and 6 bases at J, leaving 11 bases unmatched. The DNA of the CDR3 is TGTGCCAGCAGTCCCCCGGACAGGTTGGTCGATACGCAGTATTTT. Translating gives CASSPPDRLVDTQYF.